This T cell receptor beta chain was sequenced in a study of cytomegalovirus exposure and HLA in healthy donors. This CDR3 is built from 16 residues. Per germline, CDR1 PRHDT and CDR2 FYEKMQ (reference sequence). The trim removed 4 bases at V and 1 base at J, leaving 5 bases unmatched. Primers for the PCR totalled 60 Vbeta and 13 Jbeta. The repertoire was sequenced with immunoSEQ multiplex PCR; TCRdb's copy has only in-frame clones and lacks some. Altogether 100,000 to 150,000 clones are present, about 84% being singletons, with the ten largest covering 4%. The chain couples TRBV13 to TRBJ2-3; 10 nucleotides match TRBD2. The specimen sequenced was PBMCs. The TCR sequence derives from a man between 18 and 35 years old in good health and CMV-seropositive. CDR3 nucleotide sequence: TGTGCCAGCAGCTATCGAGGACTAGCGGGCACAGATACGCAGTATTTT. Translated, it gives CASSYRGLAGTDTQYF.